The source of this T cell receptor (beta chain) is a study of shared clonotypes between healthy human individuals. At a deep level, the assay was run. Profiled with immunoSEQ multiplex PCR; TCRdb holds only in-frame clones, not every one. The sample includes some 2,100,000 clones, just over 90% seen only once; the top ten take 1.5% to 2%. Terminally differentiated effector memory CD45RA+ cells were excluded from the naive CD8 cells, which were CD45RO-negative and positively selected for CCR7. The sample consisted of naive CD8+ T cells from PBMCs. This sequence was found in a man between 18 and 35 years old in good health. Some clones in this sample may be carry-over from other donors' samples.

CDR3 sequence: CASSPRGRGYNEQFF. The CDR3 nucleotides read TGTGCCAGCAGTCCGCGGGGCCGGGGGTACAATGAGCAGTTCTTC. The V gene is TRBV27, the J gene TRBJ2-1; maybe TRBD2 (6 bases). V lost 5 bases and J lost 4, with 15 bases in between. CDR1 and CDR2 from the germline V gene are MNHEY and SMNVEV (reference sequence). The CDR3 runs 15 residues.